This T cell receptor beta chain was recorded in a study of blood T cells in healthy people across ages. Study-wide results and caveats: Expanded clonotype shifts may have been confounded, as the donors had an unknown CMV status. Naive CD4+ cells and diversity were both higher in long-lived donors than in aged donors. Measured against age, TCR beta diversity per million T cells decreased in a roughly linear manner.

Comment on this clonotype: Antigen specificity is unknown.

The authors ran a second PCR of roughly 6 to 12 cycles using a sample-barcoded 5' primer and a J-beta primer mix. Each of the cDNA molecules was tagged by a template-switch adaptor with 12 random nucleotides. TCRdb independently ran MiXCR on the 5' RACE reads; one entry per CDR3 protein. In the table there are over 500,000 distinct CDR3 sequences, around 52% of which are singletons. The CDR3 runs 17 residues. Germline V gene sequence: CDR1 SGHVS, CDR2 FQNEAQ. Trimming took 5 bases from V and 4 from J; bases not matched to a gene: 11. This chain joins TRBV7-8 and TRBJ2-4; 10 positions match TRBD1. Sequencing was done on a sample of blood. The receptor's source is a woman of 80 years or more in good health. CDR3 sequence (DNA): TGTGCCAGCAGCCCATACCGGGACAGGGGACGGAAAAACATTCAGTACTTC. Its protein is CASSPYRDRGRKNIQYF. Full variable domain (rest looked up from reference TRBV7-8 and TRBJ2-4): GAGVSQSPRYKVAKRGQDVALRCDPISGHVSLFWYQQALGQGPEFLTYFQNEAQLDKSGLPSDRFFAERPEGSVSTLKIQRTQQEDSAVYLCASSPYRDRGRKNIQYFGAGTRLSVL.